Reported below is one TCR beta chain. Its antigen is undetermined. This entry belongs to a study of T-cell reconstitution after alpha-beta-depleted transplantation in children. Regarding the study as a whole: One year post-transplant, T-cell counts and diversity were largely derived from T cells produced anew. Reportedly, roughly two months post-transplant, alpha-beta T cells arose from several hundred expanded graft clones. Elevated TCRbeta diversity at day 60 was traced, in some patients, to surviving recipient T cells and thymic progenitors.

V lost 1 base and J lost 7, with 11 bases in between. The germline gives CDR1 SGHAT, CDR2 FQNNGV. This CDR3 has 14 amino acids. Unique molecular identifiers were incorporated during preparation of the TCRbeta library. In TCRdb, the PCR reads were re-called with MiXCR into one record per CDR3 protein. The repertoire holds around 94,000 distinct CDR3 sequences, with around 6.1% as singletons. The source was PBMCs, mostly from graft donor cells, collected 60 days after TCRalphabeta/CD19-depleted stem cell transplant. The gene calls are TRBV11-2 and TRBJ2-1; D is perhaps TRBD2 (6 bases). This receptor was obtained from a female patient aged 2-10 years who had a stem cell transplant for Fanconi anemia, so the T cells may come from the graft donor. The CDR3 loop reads CASSLAGAWNEQFF. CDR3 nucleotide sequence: TGTGCCAGCAGCTTAGCGGGAGCTTGGAATGAGCAGTTCTTC.